These T cell receptor beta chains were read from a single sample in a study of cytomegalovirus exposure and HLA in healthy donors. Here immunoSEQ multiplex PCR was the method, and the copy in TCRdb shows in-frame clones only, minus some. The table has 150,000 to 200,000 clones, around four fifths seen once. Sequenced input: PBMCs. The receptors shown here come from a man younger than 30 in good health and CMV-seropositive. CDR3s include the opening cysteine and the closing phenylalanine or tryptophan. Fields, in order: J gene, V gene, clone size, D gene, CDR3 DNA, CDR3 protein. A D gene is named only where the DNA matches it firmly. Some rows mark clone size as missing; the rest say once, few, many or name a class of expanded clone.

>TRBJ1-3|TRBV11-2|.|.
TGTGCCAGCAGCTTACAGACTTTAGCTGGAAACACCATATATTTT
CASSLQTLAGNTIYF
>TRBJ2-5|TRBV30|.|.
TGTGCCTGGGGGGACTCACTCCTCAGAGAATTAGAGACCCAGTACTTC
CAWGDSLLRELETQYF
>TRBJ1-2|TRBV6-5|.|TRBD1
TGTGCCAGCAGTTACTCGTCCGACAGGGGTGCGGGGGGCTACACCTTC
CASSYSSDRGAGGYTF
>TRBJ2-7|TRBV6-5|few|.
TGTGCCAGCAGTTACTGGTGGGGGGTAACCTACGAGCAGTACTTC
CASSYWWGVTYEQYF
>TRBJ2-3|TRBV28|.|TRBD2
TGTGCCGCGGGGGTTATAGCGGGAGGCTCGAAAGATACGCAGTATTTT
CAAGVIAGGSKDTQYF
>TRBJ2-5|TRBV6-6|.|.
TGTGCCAGCAGTTACTCCTTTGGGGGAGGGTACTTC
CASSYSFGGGYF
>TRBJ2-1|TRBV5-1|.|.
TGCGCCAGCAGCTCAATTGACAGGAGGAATGAGCAGTTCTTC
CASSSIDRRNEQFF
>TRBJ1-2|TRBV6-6|.|.
TGTGCCAGCAGTTACCTTGGGCAGGGCGTTAACTATGGCTACACCTTC
CASSYLGQGVNYGYTF
>TRBJ2-2|TRBV5-6|.|.
TGTGCCAGCAGCTTGTTAAGCGGGACCGGGGAGCTGTTTTTT
CASSLLSGTGELFF
>TRBJ2-7|TRBV6-6|.|TRBD1
TGTGCCAGCAGTTACCTGGGACAGGGTTACGAGCAGTACTTC
CASSYLGQGYEQYF
>TRBJ2-5|TRBV19|once|.
TGTGCCAGTAGTCCCCTAGGCGAGACCCAGTACTTC
CASSPLGETQYF